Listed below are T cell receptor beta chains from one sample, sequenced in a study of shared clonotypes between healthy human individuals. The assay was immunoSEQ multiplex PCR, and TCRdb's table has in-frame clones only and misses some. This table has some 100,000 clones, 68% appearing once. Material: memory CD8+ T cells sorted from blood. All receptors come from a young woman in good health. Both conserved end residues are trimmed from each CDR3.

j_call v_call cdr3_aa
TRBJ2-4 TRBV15 ATSRDWGAPVIIQY
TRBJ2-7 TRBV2 ASQTQEQY
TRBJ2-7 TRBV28 ASSLWAPTREQY
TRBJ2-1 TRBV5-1 ASSLEAGQGFYNEQF
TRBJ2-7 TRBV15 ATSRDGWDRGLSSYEQY
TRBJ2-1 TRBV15 ATSRVNLNEQF
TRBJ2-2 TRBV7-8 ASSPDRPANTGELF
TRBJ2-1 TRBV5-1 ASSLWSEGYNEQF
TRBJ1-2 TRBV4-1 ASSPIGGAAYGYT
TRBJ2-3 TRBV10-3 ATRSLETNTDTQY
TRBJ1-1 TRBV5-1 ASSLENREADRWNTEAF
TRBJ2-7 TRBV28 ASSLLGGPYEQY
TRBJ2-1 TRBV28 ASSIALAGEFLEQF
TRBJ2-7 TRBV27 ASSATGDNSYEQY
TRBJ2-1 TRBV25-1 ASSGSNEQF
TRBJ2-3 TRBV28 ASSLIAGHTDTQY
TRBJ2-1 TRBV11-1 ASSLVAEKSRNEQF